This T cell receptor beta chain was captured by sequencing in a study of blood T cell repertoires in COVID-19 (dated by TCRdb to 2019 to 2021). Broadly, across the study: Collaborator samples came from the United States, Italy and Spain and covered acute and convalescent phases of COVID-19. The material from the prospective study consisted of cDNA or gDNA derived from T cells, B-cell-depleted T cells, or PBMCs. The dataset comprised deeply sampled blood TCRbeta repertoires from subjects exposed to, actively infected with, or recovered from COVID-19. A freely available public database, intended as a resource for researchers studying the immune response to SARS-CoV-2, is where the repertoires were released. Samples came from the ongoing ImmuneRACE study (first 160 participants) plus 1,254 subjects from 6 global collaborators. The sample metadata nearly always contained a de-identified subject ID, COVID-19 status, age in years and sex. Where available, HLA class I and class II types were taken from metadata supplied by the sample provider and were not determined by assay-based typing. The full study reports these points: Clinical and demographic metadata were provided uncurated, with the amount varying by source and participant.

Participants in the prospective study were enrolled through a virtual design, were aged roughly 18 to 90 years, and lived in about two dozen United States geographic areas. In the prospective study, cohorts were assigned on the basis of participant-reported clinical history obtained from a screening survey and a study questionnaire. Recovered participants in ImmuneRACE Cohort 3 were defined as having two consecutive negative NP/OP PCR tests, clearance from a healthcare professional, or resolution of symptoms. Mobile phlebotomists in the prospective study collected whole blood, serum and a nasopharyngeal or oropharyngeal swab from every participant. Over a 2-month period, participants in the prospective study had the option of providing additional blood draws and questionnaires. Before DNA extraction, blood samples from the prospective study were shipped at room temperature or frozen. TCRbeta CDR3 regions were amplified from genomic DNA by means of the immunoSEQ Assay, a bias-controlled multiplex PCR. The published analysis was carried out like this. Nucleated cell counts per sample were estimated from amplification of reference gene primers within the assay. To quantify the absolute abundance of each unique TCRbeta CDR3 rearrangement, sequence reads were collapsed and filtered. Productive Simpson clonality was computed per sample as the square root of Simpson's diversity index over productive rearrangements. This is the immuneACCESS table as TCRdb keeps it, with only in-frame sequences that have V and J called. A part of the clones is gone; compared with another copy, unresolved V genes explain less than half, and the rest is unexplained. Clone size and the V and J calls come from that table; the DNA yielded D and trimming. The sample table shows 300,000 to 350,000 clones, and around 92% are seen once. The top ten clones comprise roughly a tenth of the sample.

A word on this clone: The target of this receptor is not known. No base qualities exist here, and no much larger clone lies one base off it.

Including the terminal cysteine and phenylalanine, the CDR3 comprises 14 residues. CDR3 DNA only is kept here, 42 bases in frame from base 1. The germline V and J ends show losses of 4 bases and 1 base respectively, and no gene match explains 6 bases of the junction. The germline V gene provides CDR1 SQVTM and CDR2 ANQGSEA. Sequencing input: PBMCs or T cells enriched from blood (not recorded which). This receptor was identified in a woman aged 30 to 39 who had recovered from COVID-19. Here the chain combines TRBV29-1 and TRBJ2-5; 7 nucleotides in the junction match TRBD2. The CDR3 here reads CSVASGVTQETQYF. The nucleotide sequence is TGCAGCGTTGCCAGCGGGGTCACCCAAGAGACCCAGTACTTC.